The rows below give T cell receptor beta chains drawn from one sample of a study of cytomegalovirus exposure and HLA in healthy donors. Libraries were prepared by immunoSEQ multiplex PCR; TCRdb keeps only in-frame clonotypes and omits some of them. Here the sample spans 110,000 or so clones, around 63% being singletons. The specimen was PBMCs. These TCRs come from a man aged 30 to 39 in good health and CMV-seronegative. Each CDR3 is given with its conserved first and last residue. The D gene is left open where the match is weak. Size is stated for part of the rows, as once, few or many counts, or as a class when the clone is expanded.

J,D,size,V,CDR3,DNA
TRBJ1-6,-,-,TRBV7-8,CASSSEVRGYNSPLHF,TGTGCCAGCAGCTCAGAGGTCAGGGGATACAATTCACCCCTCCACTTT
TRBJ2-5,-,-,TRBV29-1,CSVEGTQETQYF,TGCAGCGTTGAAGGGACTCAAGAGACCCAGTACTTC
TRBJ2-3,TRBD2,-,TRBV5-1,CASTSSGRATTDTQYF,TGCGCCAGCACCTCTAGCGGGAGGGCAACCACAGATACGCAGTATTTT
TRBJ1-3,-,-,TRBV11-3,CASSWTSTGNTIYF,TGTGCCAGCTCGTGGACAAGTACTGGAAACACCATATATTTT
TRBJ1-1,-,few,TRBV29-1,CSVEGLRGLNTEAFF,TGCAGCGTGGAAGGTTTACGGGGATTGAACACTGAAGCTTTCTTT
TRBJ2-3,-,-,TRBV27,CASSLNQGTDTQYF,TGTGCCAGCAGTTTAAACCAGGGAACAGATACGCAGTATTTT
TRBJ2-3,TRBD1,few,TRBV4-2,CASSHTGTGGRTDTQYF,TGTGCCAGCAGCCATACCGGGACAGGGGGCCGCACAGATACGCAGTATTTT
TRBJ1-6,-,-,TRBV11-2,CASSLGLGSPLHF,TGTGCCAGCAGCTTAGGACTAGGGTCACCCCTCCACTTT
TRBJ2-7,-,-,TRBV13,CASSFSTGSYEQYF,TGTGCCAGCAGCTTTTCGACGGGATCATACGAGCAGTACTTC
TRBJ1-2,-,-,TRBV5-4,CASTPSGGKVRGYTF,TGTGCCAGCACCCCCTCCGGGGGTAAGGTGAGGGGCTACACCTTC
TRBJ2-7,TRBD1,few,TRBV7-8,CASSLAGRGSSYEQYF,TGTGCCAGCAGCTTAGCTGGCAGGGGGAGCTCCTACGAGCAGTACTTC
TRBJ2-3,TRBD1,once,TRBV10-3,CAISRTGGGTDTQYF,TGTGCCATCAGTAGGACAGGGGGTGGCACAGATACGCAGTATTTT
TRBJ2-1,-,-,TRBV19,CASIVTSNGYNEQFF,TGTGCCAGTATTGTGACTAGTAATGGGTACAATGAGCAGTTCTTC
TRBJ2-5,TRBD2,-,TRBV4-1,CASSRIAGGETQYF,TGCGCCAGCAGCCGAATAGCGGGAGGTGAGACCCAGTACTTC
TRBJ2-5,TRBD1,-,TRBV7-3,CASSTYGQGGQETQYF,TGTGCCAGCAGCACCTACGGACAGGGGGGACAAGAGACCCAGTACTTC
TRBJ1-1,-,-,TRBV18,CASSPRDGALNTEAFF,TGTGCCAGCTCACCTCGTGATGGAGCCCTGAACACTGAAGCTTTCTTT
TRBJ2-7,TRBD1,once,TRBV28,CASRQQGYEQYF,TGTGCCAGCAGGCAACAGGGGTACGAGCAGTACTTC
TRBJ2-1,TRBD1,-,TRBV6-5,CASSRDRGAVNEQFF,TGTGCCAGCAGCCGGGACAGGGGGGCCGTCAATGAGCAGTTCTTC
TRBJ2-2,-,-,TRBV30,CAWSVPGSGTGELFF,TGTGCCTGGAGTGTACCAGGGTCGGGCACCGGGGAGCTGTTTTTT
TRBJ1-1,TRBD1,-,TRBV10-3,CAIKGAGNTEAFF,TGTGCCATCAAGGGGGCCGGGAACACTGAAGCTTTCTTT
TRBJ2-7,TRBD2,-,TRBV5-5,CASSLGQRDTYEQYF,TGTGCCAGCAGCTTGGGGCAGCGGGATACCTACGAGCAGTACTTC
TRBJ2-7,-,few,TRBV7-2,CASSYGGKQYF,TGTGCCAGCAGCTACGGGGGAAAGCAGTACTTC